The subject of this entry is one T cell receptor (beta chain). What it binds is not known. The data were taken from a study of T cell responses to AZD1222 COVID-19 vaccine. On the study more broadly: The study pooled second doses at about 4 or about 12 weeks.

Findings of the study overall: Baseline seropositivity occurred in only a handful of AZD1222 recipients. Females made up more of the donors, who were largely white British, and clonal diversity may have come out too low. Spike-spanning, vaccine-associated CD4 TCRs were dominant at 160-218 and 743-854.

Trimming cost V 7 bases and J 4 bases; bases outside gene matches: 19. Germline V gene data show CDR1 as LNHDA and CDR2 as SQIVND (reference sequence). The CDR3 covers 18 residues. Measured with immunoSEQ multiplex PCR; TCRdb has only the in-frame clones, and not every one. Found here are some 130,000 clones, approximately 84% of them singletons; the top ten hold about 4%. This chain joins TRBV19 and TRBJ1-5; 7 bases are shared with TRBD1. Sequenced material: peripheral blood, taken on day 0 of AZD1222 vaccination. This TCR was recovered from an adult in good health. The CDR3 reads CASNGDPDRDRLNQPQHF. The CDR3 bases are TGTGCCAGTAATGGGGACCCCGACAGGGACCGCCTTAATCAGCCCCAGCATTTT.